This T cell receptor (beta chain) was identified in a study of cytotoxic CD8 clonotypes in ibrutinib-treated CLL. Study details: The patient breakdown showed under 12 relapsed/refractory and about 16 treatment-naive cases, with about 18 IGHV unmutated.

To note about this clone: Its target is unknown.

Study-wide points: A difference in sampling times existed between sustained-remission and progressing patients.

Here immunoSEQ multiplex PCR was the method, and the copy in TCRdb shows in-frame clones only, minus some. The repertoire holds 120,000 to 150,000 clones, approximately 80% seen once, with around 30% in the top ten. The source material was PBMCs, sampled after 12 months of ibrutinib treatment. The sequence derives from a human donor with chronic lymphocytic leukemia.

The CDR3 reads CASRRAFANTGELFF. In nucleotides, the CDR3 is TGCGCCAGCAGAAGGGCGTTCGCGAACACCGGGGAGCTGTTTTTT. The V and J genes are TRBV5-1 and TRBJ2-2; D gene unclear. There are 15 residues in the CDR3. The V end lost 5 bases, the J end lost 0 bases, and 11 bases lay between the germline ends. Germline CDR1 reads SGHRS; CDR2 reads YFSETQ.